This T cell receptor (beta chain) was recorded in a study of blood T cell repertoires in COVID-19. Study-wide context: The cDNA or gDNA used as material had been derived from T cells, B-cell-depleted T cells, or PBMCs.

With 6 bases clipped from V and 5 bases from J, the junction kept 10 bases outside the gene matches. CDR1 and CDR2 from the germline V gene are MDHEN and SYDVKM. The CDR3 covers 15 residues. In terms of age and location, participants ranged from roughly 18 to 95 years and lived in about two dozen US areas. Assignment of participants to cohorts was predicated upon participant-reported clinical history. Clones were read by immunoSEQ multiplex PCR, and TCRdb kept only the in-frame ones, dropping some. The sample contains a few hundred thousand clones, approximately 84% of which appear only once. The sample comprised PBMCs or T cells enriched from blood (not recorded which). The J gene is TRBJ2-7, the V gene TRBV28, with TRBD1 matching over 10 bases. The clonotype comes from a man aged 50-60 years who had recovered from COVID-19. This CDR3 is CASRYRQGANHEQYF. The CDR3, as DNA: TGTGCCAGCAGATATCGACAGGGGGCGAACCACGAGCAGTACTTC. The complete variable domain, with remaining parts taken from reference TRBV28 and TRBJ2-7, reads DVKVTQSSRYLVKRTGEKVFLECVQDMDHENMFWYRQDPGLGLRLIYFSYDVKMKEKGDIPEGYSVSREKKERFSLILESASTNQTSMYLCASRYRQGANHEQYFGPGTRLTVT.